This T cell receptor beta chain was sequenced for a study of blood T cell repertoires in COVID-19. Study as a whole: T cells, B-cell-depleted T cells, or PBMCs supplied cDNA or gDNA.

The authors' processing: Researchers report that nucleated cell counts were estimated from reference gene primer amplification. The assay was immunoSEQ multiplex PCR, and TCRdb's table has in-frame clones only and misses some. Clone size and the V and J calls come from that table; the DNA yielded D and trimming. The profile shows roughly 74,000 clones, around 89% of them singletons. This CDR3 spans 13 amino acids. Deletions cut 4 bases from V and 8 bases from J, with 11 bases between. CDR1 and CDR2 (germline): MNHNS, SASEGT. The material sequenced was PBMCs or T cells enriched from blood (not recorded which). This receptor was taken from a woman in her forties or fifties with acute COVID-19. The chain joins TRBV6-1 to TRBJ1-4; perhaps TRBD1 as D (6 bases). CDR3 region: CASSGRDNEKLFF. For the CDR3, the DNA is TGTGCCAGCAGTGGCCGGGACAACGAAAAACTGTTTTTT.